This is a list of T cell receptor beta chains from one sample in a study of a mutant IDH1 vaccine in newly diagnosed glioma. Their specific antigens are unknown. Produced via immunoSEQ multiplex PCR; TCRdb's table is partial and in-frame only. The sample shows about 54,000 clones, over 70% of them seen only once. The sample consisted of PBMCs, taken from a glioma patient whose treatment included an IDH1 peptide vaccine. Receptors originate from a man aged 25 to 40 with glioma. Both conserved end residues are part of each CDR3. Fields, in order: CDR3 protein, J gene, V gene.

CASSPRGRLGYGYTF	TRBJ1-2	TRBV5-8
CASSFRGLIRSNQPQHF	TRBJ1-5	TRBV7-2
CASSIKQGANQPQHF	TRBJ1-5	TRBV7-2
CASSPLLAGRTDTQYF	TRBJ2-3	TRBV5-1
CASSSTGSSNSPLHF	TRBJ1-6	TRBV6-5
CASSYEGTYEQYF	TRBJ2-7	TRBV5-4
CASSARQGRAGELFF	TRBJ2-2	TRBV9
CAWSHGGVGGYTF	TRBJ1-2	TRBV30
CASSPGTEANYGYTF	TRBJ1-2	TRBV5-1
CASSPRAAGTQYF	TRBJ2-5	TRBV18
CASSEIQGASNEKLFF	TRBJ1-4	TRBV9
CATSSGTADLYGYTF	TRBJ1-2	TRBV6-1
CASSPISGSSYNEQFF	TRBJ2-1	TRBV7-9
CASSLGGGARDSPLHF	TRBJ1-6	TRBV5-4
CASSEAQGTPEIYGYTF	TRBJ1-2	TRBV6-1
CASSYSLQGGDQPQHF	TRBJ1-5	TRBV6-6
CASSLGRGLNTEAFF	TRBJ1-1	TRBV7-9
CASKQGFAGETQYF	TRBJ2-5	TRBV27
CAAGQYSGELFF	TRBJ2-2	TRBV15
CASSLLGQGASSGANVLTF	TRBJ2-6	TRBV5-1
CASSKGGPATDTQYF	TRBJ2-3	TRBV21-1
CASRSQGMNTEAFF	TRBJ1-1	TRBV5-1
CASSLLGGQVVDTQYF	TRBJ2-3	TRBV5-5
CARLSGTAKPYGYTF	TRBJ1-2	TRBV30
CASSLTRQGGPEAGTDTQYF	TRBJ2-3	TRBV28
CASSYSGGGFFGYTF	TRBJ1-2	TRBV6-5
CASSPPSLAGTDTQYF	TRBJ2-3	TRBV18
CASSFTGQITNEQFF	TRBJ2-1	TRBV7-2
CASSILNNPDTGELFF	TRBJ2-2	TRBV19
CASSKTEFAGVYNEQFF	TRBJ2-1	TRBV7-2
CASSVAGTARNTIYF	TRBJ1-3	TRBV19
CASSPLAVAYNEQFF	TRBJ2-1	TRBV4-1
CASSLTGGSTDTQYF	TRBJ2-3	TRBV6-1
CASSRDRASYEQYF	TRBJ2-7	TRBV5-6
CASSESRSGSGAQHF	TRBJ1-5	TRBV6-1
CASSYSLGRNQPQHF	TRBJ1-5	TRBV6-5
CASSLGEKTQYF	TRBJ2-5	TRBV5-1
CASSAGTGLSGANVLTF	TRBJ2-6	TRBV7-2
CSVGRWNTEAFF	TRBJ1-1	TRBV29-1
CASSQEGGYNSPLHF	TRBJ1-6	TRBV4-2
CASNRGTSKDQETQYF	TRBJ2-5	TRBV15
CATSREGSQSGANVLTF	TRBJ2-6	TRBV15
CASSLAPGSYQPQHF	TRBJ1-5	TRBV5-1
CASSELRIEAFF	TRBJ1-1	TRBV6-1
CASRGQPSANYGYTF	TRBJ1-2	TRBV2